Presented here are 10 T cell receptor beta chains from one specimen sequenced in a study of molecular identifiers for immune sequencing clone quantification. TCRdb analysed the PCR reads with MiXCR anew, one entry per CDR3 protein. The table lists 400,000 to 600,000 distinct CDR3 sequences, 20% to 25% of them singletons. The sequenced material came from naive CD8+ T cells from blood, with Jurkat cell RNA spiked in. Subset: FACS-sorted CD8+CD4-CCR7+CD45RA+ naive T cells. The receptors stem from a human donor in good health. Some libraries in this study had Jurkat cell RNA spiked in.

On this clonotype itself: Sequence at one end of the junction differs from germline and may be a read error. The CDR3 here is CDSSEGIVTNEKLFF. In nucleotides, the CDR3 is TGTGACAGCAGCGAGGGGATAGTGACTAATGAAAAACTGTTTTTT. The chain recombines TRBV9 with TRBJ1-4; tentative D call: TRBD1 (5 bases). CDR1 SGDLS and CDR2 YYNGEE come from the germline V gene. There are 15 residues in the CDR3.

The J gene is TRBJ1-1, the V gene TRBV12-3 or TRBV12-4; D gene ambiguous. The CDR3 is 16 amino acids. Trimming cost V 2 bases and J 6 bases, with 19 bases left between them. CDR3: CASSLIGNGDIPEAFF. Here the CDR3 DNA reads TGTGCCAGCAGTTTAATAGGGAATGGCGATATCCCTGAAGCTTTCTTT.

This clonotype was seen repeatedly, ten times or more. The chain combines TRBV3-1 with TRBJ1-1; 7 nucleotides line up with TRBD1. V was pared by 0 bases and J by 0 bases, with 4 bases of the junction left unmatched. The germline V gene has CDR1 LGHDT and CDR2 YNNKEL (reference sequence). CDR3 length equals 16 residues. In DNA, the CDR3 is TGTGCCAGCAGCCAAGAAGGGGGCGGGATGAACACTGAAGCTTTCTTT. Its protein is CASSQEGGGMNTEAFF.

V gene TRBV19 combines with J gene TRBJ2-1; 7 bases align to TRBD2. J was trimmed by 7 bases and V by 2 bases; bases with no gene match: 8. From germline, CDR1 is LNHDA and CDR2 SQIVND (reference sequence). This CDR3 region has 15 residues. The CDR3, as DNA: TGTGCCAGTAGTATATCAGGGAGGGGAGTTAATGAGCAGTTCTTC. It is translated as CASSISGRGVNEQFF.

This clonotype has at least ten counts. This sequence joins TRBV20-1 and TRBJ2-7, with 10 bases identical to TRBD2. J gave up 5 bases and V 0 bases, and 13 bases lay outside the gene matches. Germline V CDR1 and CDR2: DFQATT, SNEGSKA (reference sequence). This CDR3 region has 17 residues. CDR3 bases: TGCAGTGCTAGAGATGAAGCGGGGGGGACCGACTTTAACGAGCAGTACTTC. Residues: CSARDEAGGTDFNEQYF.

This clonotype was found a few times. The rearrangement joins TRBV7-9 to TRBJ2-3, with TRBD1 identical over 9 bases. Germline CDR1 SEHNR, CDR2 FQNEAQ (reference sequence). The CDR3 sequence is 19 residues long. The V gene end was trimmed by 2 bases and the J gene end by 5 bases; junction bases not matched to a gene: 17. The CDR3 spells CASSLSGMVGQGPLDTQYF. CDR3 DNA: TGTGCCAGCAGCTTATCGGGTATGGTTGGACAGGGGCCCTTAGATACGCAGTATTTT.

This clonotype occurred a few times. The chain carries TRBV7-9 and TRBJ1-1; 10 bases map to TRBD1. J was trimmed by 5 bases and V by 5 bases; bases with no gene match: 5. In germline, CDR1 is SEHNR, CDR2 FQNEAQ (reference sequence). The CDR3 contains 14 residues. CDR3 region: CASSLMGQGTEAFF. The CDR3 region has the DNA TGTGCCAGCAGCCTCATGGGACAGGGGACTGAAGCTTTCTTT.

V gene TRBV12-3 or TRBV12-4 combines with J gene TRBJ2-1; the D is unclear. V dropped 10 bases and J dropped 4 bases, with 11 bases sitting between them. This CDR3 comprises 12 residues. The CDR3 region has the DNA TGTGCCACCACGTTGGGGTACAATGAGCAGTTCTTC. Translation gives CATTLGYNEQFF.

The rearrangement joins TRBV30 to TRBJ1-2; the D gene is possibly TRBD1 (6 bases). Trimming shortened V by 0 bases and J by 4 bases, and 18 bases separated the two germline ends. The CDR3 runs to 16 residues. Germline lookup yields CDR1 GTSNPN and CDR2 SVGIG (reference sequence). CDR3 region: CAWSVLPGDLIYGYTF. As DNA, the CDR3 is TGTGCCTGGAGTGTACTTCCAGGGGACTTGATCTATGGCTACACCTTC.

The V gene is TRBV9, the J gene TRBJ2-3; D is undetermined. The CDR3 contains 14 residues. CDR1 is SGDLS and CDR2 is YYNGEE in the germline V gene. V dropped 0 bases and J dropped 3 bases, with 8 bases sitting between them. CDR3 protein: CASSVADGTDTQYF. In nucleotides, the CDR3 is TGTGCCAGCAGCGTAGCGGACGGGACAGATACGCAGTATTTT.